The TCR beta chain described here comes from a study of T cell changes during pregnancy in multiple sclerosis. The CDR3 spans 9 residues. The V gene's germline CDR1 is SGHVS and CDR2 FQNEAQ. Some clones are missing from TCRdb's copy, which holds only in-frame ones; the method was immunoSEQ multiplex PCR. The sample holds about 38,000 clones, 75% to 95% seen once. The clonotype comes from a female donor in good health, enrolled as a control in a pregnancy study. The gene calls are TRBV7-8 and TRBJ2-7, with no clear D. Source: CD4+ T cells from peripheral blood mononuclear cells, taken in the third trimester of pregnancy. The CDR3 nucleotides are TGTGCTAAACTCTACGAGCAGTACTTC. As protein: CAKLYEQYF.